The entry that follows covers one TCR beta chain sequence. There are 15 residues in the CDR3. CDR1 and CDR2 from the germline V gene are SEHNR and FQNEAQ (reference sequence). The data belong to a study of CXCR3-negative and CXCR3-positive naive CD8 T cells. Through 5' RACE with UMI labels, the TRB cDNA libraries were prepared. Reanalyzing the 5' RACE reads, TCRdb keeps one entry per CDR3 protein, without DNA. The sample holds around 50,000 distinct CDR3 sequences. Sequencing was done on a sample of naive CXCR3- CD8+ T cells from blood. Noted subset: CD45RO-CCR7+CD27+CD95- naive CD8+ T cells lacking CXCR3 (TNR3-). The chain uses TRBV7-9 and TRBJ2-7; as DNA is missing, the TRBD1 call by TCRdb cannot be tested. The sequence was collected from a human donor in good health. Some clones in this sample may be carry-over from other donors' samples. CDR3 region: CASSLAVGQGHEQYF.